This passage covers 25 T cell receptor beta chains from one sample sequenced in a study of blood T cells in healthy people across ages. Then a second PCR, running about 7 to 11 cycles, was carried out with a sample-barcoded 5' primer and a J-beta primer mix. TCRdb reprocessed the 5' RACE reads with MiXCR, giving one entry per CDR3 protein. The sample comprises roughly 800,000 distinct CDR3 sequences, roughly 40% of which are singletons, and 10% to 15% rests with the top ten. The source material was blood. The receptors originated from a man between 18 and 29 years old in good health.

The gene calls are TRBV7-2 and TRBJ1-5; no clear D. CDR3 size: 16 residues. V lost 1 base and J 1 base, leaving 11 bases between the germline ends. Germline CDR1 is SGHTA and CDR2 is FQGNSA. The CDR3 region is CASSLVGKISNQPQHF. CDR3 DNA sequence: TGTGCCAGCAGCTTAGTTGGGAAAATAAGCAATCAGCCCCAGCATTTT.

With regard to this clonotype: A much larger clone lies a single base off, so this may be a read error. CDR3 residues: CASSSGRAGYNEQFF. CDR3 bases: TGTGCCAGCAGTTCCGGACGAGCGGGGTACAATGAGCAGTTCTTC. The genes are TRBV12-3 or TRBV12-4 and TRBJ2-1; TRBD2 matches 7 bases. The V and J ends lost 4 bases and 4 bases, in that order; junction bases with no gene match: 7. The CDR3 contains 15 residues.

This clonotype occurred once. The chain has TRBV2 and TRBJ1-6; tentatively, D is TRBD1 (6 bases). The length of the CDR3 is 15 residues. Looked up from germline, CDR1 is SNHLY and CDR2 is FYNNEI. V was cut by 8 bases and J by 8 bases, with 19 bases left in between. The DNA for the CDR3 is TGTGCCAGCCAAAGCCGGGACACGTCGTATTCACCCCTCCACTTT. This encodes CASQSRDTSYSPLHF.

The table lists this clonotype with a few counts. The chain couples TRBV7-2 to TRBJ1-5; 9 nucleotides match TRBD1. V lost 1 base to trimming and J lost 0 bases; unmatched junction nucleotides: 7. The CDR3 runs to 18 residues. Germline CDR1 is SGHTA and CDR2 is FQGNSA. In DNA form, the CDR3 reads TGTGCCAGCAGCTTAGGGGGGACAGGGTTGTATAGCAATCAGCCCCAGCATTTT. This translates into CASSLGGTGLYSNQPQHF. Based on the CDR3 plus reference TRBV7-2 and TRBJ1-5, the full variable domain is GAGVSQSPSNKVTEKGKDVELRCDPISGHTALYWYRQSLGQGLEFLIYFQGNSAPDKSGLPSDRFSAERTGGSVSTLTIQRTQQEDSAVYLCASSLGGTGLYSNQPQHFGDGTRLSIL.

This rearrangement joins TRBV20-1 to TRBJ2-1; 11 bases are a match to TRBD2. Germline CDR1 DFQATT, CDR2 SNEGSKA (reference sequence). J was trimmed by 8 bases and V by 6 bases; bases with no gene match: 6. This CDR3 has 13 amino acids. The CDR3 here is CSARLAGLDEQFF. The CDR3 DNA sequence: TGCAGTGCACGACTAGCGGGATTGGATGAGCAGTTCTTC.

The chain recombines TRBV9 with TRBJ2-1; D is unclear. CDR3 length: 17 residues. The germline V gene has CDR1 SGDLS and CDR2 YYNGEE. V was trimmed by 0 bases and J by 2 bases, leaving 15 bases between them. CDR3 nucleotide sequence: TGTGCCAGCAGCGTAGCGGGCGGCTTGCGGACCTACAATGAGCAGTTCTTC. As protein: CASSVAGGLRTYNEQFF.

This clonotype was observed a few times. The chain combines TRBV7-2 with TRBJ2-7; no definite D call. From germline, CDR1 is SGHTA and CDR2 FQGNSA. Trimming left V 5 bases short and J 2 bases short, with 13 bases between. This CDR3 has 14 amino acids. This chain's CDR3 is CASSPNPLPYEQYF. CDR3 nucleotide sequence: TGTGCCAGCAGCCCGAACCCTTTACCCTACGAGCAGTACTTC.

The gene calls are TRBV5-1 and TRBJ1-2; D is ambiguous. Germline CDR1 reads SGHRS; CDR2 reads YFSETQ. The CDR3 has 14 amino acids. V lost 0 bases, J lost 4 bases, and 10 bases lay in between. DNA of the CDR3: TGCGCCAGCAGCTTGGAGAGCGGCCCCTATGGCTACACCTTC. This gives the protein CASSLESGPYGYTF.

This clonotype has a count of ten or more. The chain is built from TRBV12-3 or TRBV12-4 and TRBJ2-7; tentative D call: TRBD2 (6 bases). The germline V and J ends were trimmed by 7 bases and 0 bases, with 13 bases remaining between them. The CDR3 loop spans 14 amino acids. This CDR3 is CASTPGSASYEQYF. In DNA form, the CDR3 reads TGTGCCAGCACCCCCGGGAGCGCCTCCTACGAGCAGTACTTC.

The chain is built from TRBV12-3 or TRBV12-4 and TRBJ2-2; tentative D call: TRBD2 (6 bases). The V and J ends lost 5 bases and 7 bases respectively, with 8 bases between them. This CDR3 is 12 amino acids long. The CDR3 nucleotides read TGTGCCAGCAGTACCGGGAGCGGGGAGCTGTTTTTT. It codes for CASSTGSGELFF.

The chain combines TRBV18 with TRBJ1-5; perhaps TRBD1 as D (6 bases). Germline V lookup: CDR1 KGHSH, CDR2 LQKENI. This CDR3 spans 18 amino acids. The ends were cut back, 6 bases at V and 0 bases at J, with 21 bases in the middle. Here the CDR3 reads CASSQVGRGPISNQPQHF. CDR3 nucleotides: TGTGCCAGCTCTCAGGTGGGCAGGGGCCCTATTAGCAATCAGCCCCAGCATTTT.

This chain connects TRBV15 to TRBJ2-3; D ambiguous. Germline V gene lookup returns CDR1 LNHNV and CDR2 YYDKDF (reference sequence). The CDR3 is 12 amino acids. The V gene lost 3 bases and the J gene lost 5 bases, with 6 bases spanning the gap. CDR3 coding DNA: TGTGCCACCAGCAGGAAGGGAGATACGCAGTATTTT. Its protein product is CATSRKGDTQYF.

The chain uses TRBV30 and TRBJ2-4; 7 bases fit TRBD2. The CDR3 is 15 amino acids. Trimming took 4 bases from V and 0 from J; bases not matched to a gene: 6. Germline lookup yields CDR1 GTSNPN and CDR2 SVGIG (reference sequence). CDR3 sequence (DNA): TGTGCCTGGAACCCCGGGAGGCTAGCCAAAAACATTCAGTACTTC. Residues: CAWNPGRLAKNIQYF.

This clonotype was counted at least ten times. The CDR3: CASSFWTGVNTGELFF. For the CDR3, the DNA is TGTGCCAGCAGTTTTTGGACAGGAGTGAACACCGGGGAGCTGTTTTTT. The chain links TRBV27 to TRBJ2-2; 7 nucleotides agree with TRBD1. Per germline, CDR1 MNHEY and CDR2 SMNVEV (reference sequence). The J segment lost 1 base and the V segment lost 3 bases, leaving 5 bases of the junction unmatched. There are 16 residues in the CDR3.

The chain uses TRBV20-1 and TRBJ1-2, with 9 positions matching TRBD1. The CDR3 consists of 13 residues. V gave up 8 bases and J gave up 4 bases; unmatched junction bases: 8. Germline-derived CDR1 and CDR2 are DFQATT and SNEGSKA (reference sequence). CDR3 loop: CSKKGQGIYGYTF. The CDR3 DNA is TGCAGTAAAAAAGGACAGGGGATCTATGGCTACACCTTC.

This clonotype was observed a few times. The chain recombines TRBV7-2 with TRBJ2-5; 12 bases line up with TRBD2. The CDR3 runs 18 residues. Germline V CDR1 and CDR2: SGHTA, FQGNSA. The V gene end was trimmed by 3 bases and the J gene end by 0 bases; junction bases not matched to a gene: 8. CDR3 DNA: TGTGCCAGCAGCTTCTTACATGCTAGCGGGGGGGACCAAGAGACCCAGTACTTC. This gives the protein CASSFLHASGGDQETQYF.

This clonotype was observed a handful of times. The rearrangement joins TRBV5-6 to TRBJ1-4; 12 bases agree with TRBD1. This CDR3 spans 15 amino acids. Germline V gene lookup returns CDR1 SGHDT and CDR2 YYEEEE. The J segment lost 9 bases and the V segment lost 4 bases, leaving 7 bases of the junction unmatched. The CDR3 bases are TGTGCCAGCAGCCACGGGACAGGGGGCATGAAAAAACTGTTTTTT. This codes for CASSHGTGGMKKLFF.

CDR3 nucleotide sequence: TGTGCCAGCAGCCCTGGTTCGTTCGGTCAGTACTTC. Translated, it gives CASSPGSFGQYF. This chain connects TRBV12-3 or TRBV12-4 to TRBJ2-4; D uncertain. V was pared by 6 bases and J by 12 bases, with 15 bases between. The CDR3 loop spans 12 amino acids.

This clonotype was detected a few times. The V and J genes are TRBV15 and TRBJ1-5; no clear D. Germline V gene lookup returns CDR1 LNHNV and CDR2 YYDKDF (reference sequence). Trimming removed 8 bases from V and 0 bases from J, with 14 bases in between. The CDR3 sequence is 15 residues long. The CDR3 reads CATRPPSYSNQPQHF. The CDR3, as DNA: TGTGCCACCCGGCCTCCATCTTATAGCAATCAGCCCCAGCATTTT.

This clonotype was found once. This chain connects TRBV21-1 to TRBJ1-1; the table names TRBD1, a call not compared with the DNA. TRBV21-1 counts as a pseudogene. The CDR3 has 18 amino acids. Here the CDR3 reads CASSKSSWDRGVGTEAFF. The CDR3 DNA is TGTGCCAGCAGCAAGTCTTCGTGGGACAGGGGGGTCGGCACTGAAGCTTTCTTT.

This clonotype has more than one count but fewer than ten. This chain links TRBV7-2 with TRBJ1-5; D uncertain. Germline CDR1 reads SGHTA; CDR2 reads FQGNSA. This CDR3 spans 14 amino acids. V was clipped by 3 bases and J by 3 bases, with 9 bases between them. The CDR3 reads CASSLKGYNQPQHF. CDR3 nucleotides: TGTGCCAGCAGCTTGAAGGGATACAATCAGCCCCAGCATTTT.

This clonotype was detected only a few times. The chain carries TRBV12-3 or TRBV12-4 and TRBJ1-2; no definite D call. This CDR3 is 13 amino acids long. V dropped 3 bases and J dropped 7 bases, with 12 bases sitting between them. CDR3 region: CASSFWGESGYTF. CDR3 in DNA: TGTGCCAGCAGTTTCTGGGGTGAAAGTGGCTACACCTTC.

A note on this clonotype: Since a much larger clone is just one base distant, this may be a read error. The chain joins TRBV6-5 to TRBJ2-7; TRBD2 agrees at 10 bases. This CDR3 spans 16 amino acids. Looked up from germline, CDR1 is MNHEY and CDR2 is SVGAGI. The CDR3 DNA reads TGTGCCGGCAGTTACCCGCTAGCGGGGGATTTCTACGAGCAGTACTTC. Its translation: CAGSYPLAGDFYEQYF.

This clonotype was detected a few times. This rearrangement joins TRBV2 to TRBJ2-7; D not resolved. The CDR3 runs to 12 residues. V was trimmed by 7 bases and J by 0 bases, leaving 7 bases between them. CDR1 and CDR2 (germline): SNHLY, FYNNEI. The CDR3 DNA follows: TGTGCCAGCACAGGACGCTCCTACGAGCAGTACTTC. It is translated as CASTGRSYEQYF. The full variable domain, in which reference TRBV2 and TRBJ2-7 provide the parts outside the CDR3, is EPEVTQTPSHQVTQMGQEVILRCVPISNHLYFYWYRQILGQKVEFLVSFYNNEISEKSEIFDDQFSVERPDGSNFTLKIRSTKLEDSAMYFCASTGRSYEQYFGPGTRLTVT.

This clonotype has at least ten counts. The genes are TRBV12-3 or TRBV12-4 and TRBJ2-5; D remains ambiguous. The CDR3 contains 13 residues. V shed 6 bases and J shed 6 bases, with 14 bases lying between them. The CDR3 DNA is TGTGCCAGCAGCTCGGCCGTGGTGAAGACCCAGTACTTC. It codes for CASSSAVVKTQYF.